This T cell receptor beta chain was sequenced during a study of T cell responses to AZD1222 COVID-19 vaccine. Study results and limitations: The study identified only five to seven AZD1222 recipients as seropositive at baseline. Repertoires were obtained solely post-peak T cell response. Unmutated variant regions are reportedly the target of nearly half of TCRs that are spike-specific.

To note about this clone: Its antigen is currently unknown.

V was clipped by 2 bases and J by 3 bases; unmatched bases: 2. Germline V gene sequence: CDR1 SEHNR, CDR2 FQNEAQ (reference sequence). The CDR3 sequence is 15 residues long. TCRdb keeps only in-frame clones here, not all; method: immunoSEQ multiplex PCR. The sample contains 95,000 to 150,000 clones, more than 75% of which appear only once. Sequencing was performed on peripheral blood, taken on day 0 of AZD1222 vaccination. V usage is TRBV7-9 and J usage is TRBJ2-1; 9 bases are shared with TRBD2. The source is an adult in good health. CDR3 in amino acids: CASSLSGGHYNEQFF. The CDR3 DNA reads TGTGCCAGCAGCTTAAGCGGGGGGCACTACAATGAGCAGTTCTTC.